This is a list of T cell receptor beta chains from one sample in a study of blood T cell repertoires in COVID-19. Here immunoSEQ multiplex PCR was the method, and the copy in TCRdb shows in-frame clones only, minus some. The profile covers roughly 140,000 clones, with approximately 82% appearing a single time and approximately 10% taken by the ten largest. Sequencing was performed on peripheral blood. The source is a man aged 60 to 75 with active or convalescent COVID-19. CDR3s include the opening cysteine and the closing phenylalanine or tryptophan. A D gene is named only where the DNA matches it firmly. Some rows mark clone size as missing; the rest say once, few, many or name a class of expanded clone.

clone_size: .; d_call: .; v_call: TRBV5-1; j_call: TRBJ2-5; cdr3_aa: CASSLAGGWETQYF; cdr3_nt: TGCGCCAGCAGCTTGGCCGGCGGGTGGGAGACCCAGTACTTC
clone_size: once; d_call: .; v_call: TRBV14; j_call: TRBJ1-2; cdr3_aa: CASSQENNFIHGYTF; cdr3_nt: TGTGCCAGCAGCCAAGAAAACAATTTTATCCATGGCTACACCTTC
clone_size: .; d_call: .; v_call: TRBV25-1; j_call: TRBJ1-1; cdr3_aa: CASSVGEGNTEAFF; cdr3_nt: TGTGCCAGCAGTGTAGGGGAAGGGAACACTGAAGCTTTCTTT
clone_size: .; d_call: .; v_call: TRBV24-1; j_call: TRBJ2-2; cdr3_aa: CATSDPYRATGELFF; cdr3_nt: TGTGCCACCAGTGACCCCTACAGGGCCACCGGGGAGCTGTTTTTT
clone_size: .; d_call: TRBD1; v_call: TRBV4-3; j_call: TRBJ1-6; cdr3_aa: CASSHGDRSVSPLHF; cdr3_nt: TGCGCCAGCAGCCATGGGGACAGGTCGGTTTCACCCCTCCACTTT
clone_size: .; d_call: .; v_call: TRBV4-1; j_call: TRBJ2-1; cdr3_aa: CASSQVGDTALRDEQFF; cdr3_nt: TGCGCCAGCAGCCAAGTAGGAGATACCGCCCTGCGCGATGAGCAGTTCTTC
clone_size: once; d_call: TRBD2; v_call: TRBV24-1; j_call: TRBJ2-1; cdr3_aa: CATSDFASGGPYNEQFF; cdr3_nt: TGTGCCACCAGTGATTTTGCTAGCGGGGGCCCCTACAATGAGCAGTTCTTC
clone_size: .; d_call: .; v_call: TRBV7-9; j_call: TRBJ1-1; cdr3_aa: CASSLSQGNTEAFF; cdr3_nt: TGTGCCAGCAGCTTAAGTCAGGGTAACACTGAAGCTTTCTTT
clone_size: .; d_call: TRBD1; v_call: TRBV5-4; j_call: TRBJ1-2; cdr3_aa: CASSTGQGAANYGYTF; cdr3_nt: TGTGCCAGCAGCACCGGACAGGGGGCCGCCAACTATGGCTACACCTTC
clone_size: .; d_call: .; v_call: TRBV19; j_call: TRBJ1-5; cdr3_aa: CASRETHSNQPQHF; cdr3_nt: TGTGCCAGCAGGGAAACCCATAGCAATCAGCCCCAGCATTTT
clone_size: .; d_call: .; v_call: TRBV7-2; j_call: TRBJ1-4; cdr3_aa: CASSLGAGTATNEKLFF; cdr3_nt: TGTGCCAGCAGCTTAGGGGCAGGGACTGCAACTAATGAAAAACTGTTTTTT
clone_size: .; d_call: .; v_call: TRBV5-6; j_call: TRBJ1-5; cdr3_aa: CASSLRGNQPQHF; cdr3_nt: TGTGCCAGCAGCTTGAGGGGGAATCAGCCCCAGCATTTT
clone_size: .; d_call: .; v_call: TRBV24-1; j_call: TRBJ2-1; cdr3_aa: CATSDGGVGKQFF; cdr3_nt: TGTGCCACCAGTGATGGAGGCGTTGGGAAGCAGTTCTTC
clone_size: .; d_call: TRBD1; v_call: TRBV6-6; j_call: TRBJ1-2; cdr3_aa: CASRPTGDDRYGYTF; cdr3_nt: TGTGCCAGCAGGCCTACAGGGGACGACCGCTATGGCTACACCTTC